A selection of T cell receptor beta chains follows, all from one sample in a study of blood T cell repertoires in COVID-19. TCRdb's copy holds only in-frame clones and misses some; the assay was immunoSEQ multiplex PCR. The data hold around 340,000 clones, with more than 70% observed a single time. Sequenced material: PBMCs or T cells enriched from blood (not recorded which). These receptors all stem from a woman in her thirties who had been exposed to COVID-19. CDR3s include the opening cysteine and the closing phenylalanine or tryptophan. The D gene is left open where the match is weak. Expanded clones get a size class; other rows say once, few or many, or leave the size out.

j_call d_call clone_size v_call cdr3_aa cdr3_nt
TRBJ1-2 TRBD1 once TRBV15 CATSKGQQGLRYGYTF TGTGCCACCAGCAAGGGACAGCAAGGGCTTCGCTATGGCTACACCTTC
TRBJ2-5 - - TRBV7-3 CASSLYSGLQETQYF TGTGCCAGCAGCTTATATTCAGGGCTCCAAGAGACCCAGTACTTC
TRBJ1-5 - - TRBV28 CAIQASNQPQHF TGTGCCATACAGGCAAGCAATCAGCCCCAGCATTTT
TRBJ2-3 TRBD2 - TRBV5-8 CASSLAAAGTTDTQYF TGTGCCAGCAGCTTGGCGGCAGCGGGGACCACAGATACGCAGTATTTT
TRBJ1-5 - - TRBV10-3 CAISERITVADQPQHF TGTGCCATCAGTGAGCGTATCACAGTCGCTGATCAGCCCCAGCATTTT
TRBJ2-2 - - TRBV5-1 CASSFTGTNTGELFF TGCGCCAGCAGCTTTACGGGTACGAACACCGGGGAGCTGTTTTTT
TRBJ1-3 TRBD1 - TRBV19 CASSTGQVSGNTIYF TGTGCCAGTAGTACCGGACAGGTCTCTGGAAACACCATATATTTT
TRBJ2-3 - - TRBV19 CASKGSGSTDTQYF TGTGCCAGTAAAGGGAGCGGTAGCACAGATACGCAGTATTTT
TRBJ1-3 - - TRBV28 CASNFSGKGSGNTIYF TGTGCCAGTAATTTTTCGGGGAAGGGCTCTGGAAACACCATATATTTT
TRBJ2-5 - - TRBV11-1 CASSLGSETSETQYF TGTGCCAGCAGCTTAGGCTCGGAGACGAGCGAGACCCAGTACTTC
TRBJ2-1 - - TRBV28 CASSLLVYGDNEQFF TGTGCCAGCAGTTTATTGGTTTACGGAGACAATGAGCAGTTCTTC
TRBJ1-2 - - TRBV28 CASSHPGTANYGYTF TGTGCCAGCAGTCACCCCGGGACTGCTAACTATGGCTACACCTTC
TRBJ2-7 - - TRBV7-9 CASSLSEASRGEQCF TGTGCCAGCAGCTTATCTGAGGCTAGCCGAGGCGAGCAGTGCTTC
TRBJ2-7 TRBD1 - TRBV27 CATDRGKAGEQYF TGTGCCACGGACAGGGGGAAGGCGGGGGAGCAGTACTTC
TRBJ2-3 TRBD2 - TRBV5-1 CASSLGAGLPDTQYF TGCGCCAGCAGCTTGGGAGCGGGACTCCCAGATACGCAGTATTTT